This T cell receptor (beta chain) was observed in a study of long-term antiretroviral therapy in people with HIV. It was version v3.0 of the immunoSEQ assay that was run at survey level. The table came from immunoSEQ multiplex PCR; TCRdb's copy has only in-frame clones and leaves some out. The sample includes 25,000 or so clones, around 83% of them seen just once. V lost 0 bases and J 8 bases, leaving 16 bases between the germline ends. This CDR3 region has 15 residues. Germline V CDR1 and CDR2: LGHNA, YNFKEQ. This clonotype was sampled from a young man with HIV. This sequence joins TRBV4-2 and TRBJ1-2; D unresolved. The sample here was unsorted PBMCs, taken 3 years after starting antiretroviral therapy. The CDR3 bases are TGTGCCAGCAGCCAAGATCGTACGGTGGCCGGCGGCTACACCTTC. Its protein product is CASSQDRTVAGGYTF.